There are a few counts of the clone carrying this T cell receptor (beta chain). Its specificity is not known. TCRdb re-analysed the reads in MiXCR, keeping a single row per CDR3 protein. The table lists 97,000 or so distinct CDR3 sequences, approximately 15% of them singletons. CDR1 is DFQATT, CDR2 SNEGSKA, per germline (reference sequence). The germline V and J ends were trimmed by 0 bases and 0 bases, with 15 bases remaining between them. This CDR3 is 17 amino acids long. This sample was taken from a study of T cell repertoires in cytomegalovirus infection. The study, taken as a whole, reports: The study found HLA-C-restricted CMV-specific TCR beta clonotypes dominating the ex vivo response.

The clonotype originates from a human donor in good health (CMV status not recorded). Some clones in this sample may be carry-over from other donors' samples. Material for sequencing was PBMCs. V gene TRBV20-1 combines with J gene TRBJ2-1; D is possibly TRBD2 (6 bases). The CDR3 nucleotides read TGCAGTGCTAGAGATAGGTGGAGGGAGAGCTCCTACAATGAGCAGTTCTTC. Amino acid sequence: CSARDRWRESSYNEQFF.